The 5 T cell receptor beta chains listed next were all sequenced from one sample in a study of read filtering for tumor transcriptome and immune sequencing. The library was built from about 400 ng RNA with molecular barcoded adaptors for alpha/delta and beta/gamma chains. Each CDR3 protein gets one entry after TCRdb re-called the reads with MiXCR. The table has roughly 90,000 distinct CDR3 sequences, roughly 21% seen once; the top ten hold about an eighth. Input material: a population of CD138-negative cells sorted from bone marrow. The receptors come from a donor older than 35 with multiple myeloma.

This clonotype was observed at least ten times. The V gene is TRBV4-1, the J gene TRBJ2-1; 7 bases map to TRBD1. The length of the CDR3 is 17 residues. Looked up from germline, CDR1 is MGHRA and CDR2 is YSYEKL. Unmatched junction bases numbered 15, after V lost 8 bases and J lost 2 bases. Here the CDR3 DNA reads TGCGCCAGCGCAAAAACGGGACAGCGTCCTACCTACAATGAGCAGTTCTTC. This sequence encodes CASAKTGQRPTYNEQFF.

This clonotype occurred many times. CDR3 protein: CASKTGTSSYEQFF. CDR3 nucleotide sequence: TGTGCCAGTAAAACCGGGACTAGCTCGTATGAGCAGTTCTTC. The V and J genes are TRBV27 and TRBJ2-1; 9 bases are shared with TRBD2. Germline trimming cut 9 bases from V and 8 bases from J; bases unmatched to any gene: 11. The CDR3 spans 14 residues. Germline assignment: CDR1 MNHEY and CDR2 SMNVEV (reference sequence).

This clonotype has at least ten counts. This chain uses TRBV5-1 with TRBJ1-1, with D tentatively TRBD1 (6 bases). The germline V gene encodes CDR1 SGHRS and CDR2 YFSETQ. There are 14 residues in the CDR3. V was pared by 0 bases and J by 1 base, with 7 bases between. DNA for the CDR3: TGCGCCAGCAGCTTGGAGGGACAGAACACTGAAGCTTTCTTT. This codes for CASSLEGQNTEAFF. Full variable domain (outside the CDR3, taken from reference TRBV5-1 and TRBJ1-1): KAGVTQTPRYLIKTRGQQVTLSCSPISGHRSVSWYQQTPGQGLQFLFEYFSETQRNKGNFPGRFSGRQFSNSRSEMNVSTLELGDSALYLCASSLEGQNTEAFFGQGTRLTVV.

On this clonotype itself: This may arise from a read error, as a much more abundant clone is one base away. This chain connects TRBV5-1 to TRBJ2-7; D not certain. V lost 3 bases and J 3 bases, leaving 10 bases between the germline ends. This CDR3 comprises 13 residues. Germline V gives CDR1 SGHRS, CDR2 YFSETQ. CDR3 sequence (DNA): TGCGCCAGCAGCTCCGACCCATACTACGAGCAGTACTTC. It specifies CASSSDPYYEQYF.

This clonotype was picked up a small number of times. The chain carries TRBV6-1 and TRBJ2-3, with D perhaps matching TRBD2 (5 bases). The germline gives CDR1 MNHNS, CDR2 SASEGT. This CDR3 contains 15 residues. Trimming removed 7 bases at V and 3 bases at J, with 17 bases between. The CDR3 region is CASTTVRGRTDTQYF. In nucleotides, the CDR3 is TGTGCCAGCACCACAGTCCGGGGAAGAACAGATACGCAGTATTTT.